This T cell receptor (beta chain) was obtained from a study of response to subunit inactivated influenza vaccine. Each CDR3 protein is one row after TCRdb ran MiXCR on the RT-PCR reads. The data show approximately 500,000 distinct CDR3 sequences, approximately 22% seen once. This clonotype was seen more than once but under ten times. V lost 1 base, J lost 1 base, and 16 bases lay in between. Looked up from germline, CDR1 is SGHVS and CDR2 is FQNEAQ. This CDR3 has 17 amino acids. This same sample was also part of a study on T cells expressing NK-cell markers. That report notes: What made the TCR beta cDNA was 5'RACE template switching with UMIs. One of the eight sequenced donors was seronegative, whereas the other seven were HCMV-seropositive. NKG2C+ dominant clonotypes from several donors made up roughly 1.0-7.0% of CD8+ T cells.

J is TRBJ2-5 and V is TRBV7-8; D remains unclear. The TCR was taken from a man aged 50-60 years who received an inactivated influenza vaccine. Specimen: CD4+ T cells sorted from PBMCs, collected about 13 days after vaccination. The CDR3 bases are TGTGCCAGCAGCTTAGGGCCAGCAGCTGACCTCCAAGAGACCCAGTACTTC. Translating it yields CASSLGPAADLQETQYF.